This TCR beta chain was profiled in a study of T cell responses to AZD1222 COVID-19 vaccine (dated by TCRdb to the early 2020s). A note on the overall study: TCR sequencing was performed for 230 to 250 trial participants, of whom 200 to 210 were given two doses of AZD1222 and some 25 were given two doses of MenACWY control vaccine. Trial participants were enrolled by age into subgroups of 18-55, 56-69 and 70-plus years, and roughly 150, 30 and 60 TCR-sequenced participants, respectively, were included in these subgroups.

The CDR3 regions of human TCRbeta chains were subjected to immunosequencing. The source study handled its data this way. TCRs in the repertoires were compared against a reference library of SARS-CoV-2-specific TCRs that had been generated with the MIRA antigen-specificity platform. Breadth was defined as the fraction of unique TCRs that were SARS-CoV-2-associated. Depth was defined as the fraction of total T cells that were SARS-CoV-2-associated. Using the MIRA data, each spike-specific TCR was mapped to the spike region that the TCR reacts to and placed in a CD4 or CD8 class. Log10-transformed breadth and depth values were compared by one-way ANOVA with Sidak's multiple comparisons tests. TCRdb's version of the immuneACCESS table is confined to in-frame rearrangements and falls short of the full clone set. An unresolved V gene accounts for under half of the shortfall where checked; the remainder is of unknown origin. The V and J calls and clone size are taken from that table; D and trimming were inferred from the DNA. Counted in this sample were about 270,000 clones; 85% to 95% of them appeared once. The ten largest clones represent 0.55% of the sample.

According to the study, the label for this sample's time point signals: about 28 days (+/-7) after the second vaccine dose. AZD1222 recipients given second doses at about 4 weeks or at about 12 weeks were pooled, since spike-specific TCR depth and breadth were not found to differ between the two schedules. Samples from vaccinated people were obtained from the UK trials COV001 and COV002, which included a single-blind randomized controlled phase 2/3 trial of AZD1222 (ChAdOx1 nCoV-19) in healthy adults. For TCRbeta chain sequencing, PBMC samples were collected from trial participants at day 0 and at day 28 after the second dose. What the authors observed across the whole study: Participants were mostly white British, with more females than males. The authors suggested clonal diversity may have been underestimated. The whole spike protein was spanned by vaccine-associated CD4 TCRs, and dominant responses were seen in regions 160-218 and 743-854. Reportedly, close to half of the unique spike-specific TCRs recognized epitopes lying outside the regions that are mutated in the B.1.351 and B.1.1.7 variants. Conclusions about previously exposed vaccinees are limited because only six or seven AZD1222 recipients were SARS-CoV-2 seropositive at baseline. The 56-69-year group was small, and its depth increase did not reach significance, likely because of low power. Because no samples from the day 14 peak response were available, repertoires could be characterized only after the peak T cell response. Spike-specific TCR breadth and depth rose significantly after two AZD1222 doses compared with day 0 and with MenACWY recipients.

Concerning this clone itself: What this receptor recognizes is not known. The sample holds no much larger clone one base away, and base qualities are not on file.

Spanning cysteine to phenylalanine, the CDR3 consists of 14 amino acids. Only the CDR3 part of the read is kept: 42 bases, read in frame from the first base. The germline V gene yields KGHSH for CDR1 and LQKENI for CDR2. V is pruned by 5 bases and J by 3 bases, leaving 3 bases of the junction without a gene match. Here the chain combines TRBV18 and TRBJ1-3; 8 central nucleotides agree with TRBD1. This clonotype originated in an adult who received the AZD1222 COVID-19 vaccine. Sequences were derived from peripheral blood, sampled 28 days after the second AZD1222 dose. The CDR3 has the sequence CASSSGTGGNTIYF. The bases are TGTGCCAGCTCATCCGGGACAGGTGGAAACACCATATATTTT.